This T cell receptor beta chain was sequenced in a study of PD-L1 blockade in urothelial cancer. Time point defined: peripheral blood 6 weeks after treatment start. Assay used: immunoSEQ multiplex PCR; TCRdb lists only in-frame clones, some missing. The sample contains about 36,000 clones, roughly 82% of which appear only once. The junction had 9 bases not matched to a gene; V was cut back by 6 bases and J by 4 bases. The CDR3 has 15 residues. Germline-derived CDR1 and CDR2 are KGHSH and LQKENI. The clonotype was recovered from a man between 40 and 49 years old with urothelial cancer. The rearrangement joins TRBV18 to TRBJ1-3; 7 positions agree with TRBD1. The sequences come from PBMCs, collected around atezolizumab (anti-PD-L1) treatment. CDR3 coding DNA: TGTGCCAGCTCGCAAGGACAGGATCTAGGAAACACCATATATTTT. Translating it yields CASSQGQDLGNTIYF.